The sequence of this T cell receptor (beta chain) was determined in a study of blood T cell repertoires in COVID-19 (dated by TCRdb to 2020 to 2022). Regarding the study in general: The collaborator samples originated in the United States, Italy and Spain and spanned the acute and convalescent phases of COVID-19. The prospective study material was composed of cDNA or gDNA derived from T cells, B-cell-depleted T cells, or PBMCs. Deeply sampled blood TCRbeta repertoires from subjects exposed to, actively infected with, or recovered from COVID-19 were included in the dataset. The repertoires were released in a freely available public database intended as a resource for research on the immune response to SARS-CoV-2. Samples were obtained from the ongoing ImmuneRACE study (first 160 participants) and from some 1,200 subjects provided by 6 global collaborators. Nearly every sample came with metadata listing a de-identified subject ID, COVID-19 status, age in years and sex. Where HLA class I and class II types were available, the types were taken from metadata supplied by the sample provider, not from assay-based typing. What the work shows at the level of the full study, not this receptor alone: Clinical and demographic metadata were provided uncurated, with the amount varying by source and participant.

Concerning this clone itself: Its antigen has not been determined. The record has no base qualities; no much larger clone is one base away.

Per the germline V gene, LGHNT is the CDR1 and FRNRAP is the CDR2. A distance of 9 bases separates the germline ends of V and J, which lose 0 bases and 4 bases respectively. The CDR3, from cysteine to phenylalanine, totals 15 residues. The sequence is cut down to CDR3 DNA, 45 bases in frame from base 1. The immunoSEQ Assay, a bias-controlled multiplex PCR, was used to amplify TCRbeta CDR3 regions from genomic DNA. Regarding the original processing steps: The number of nucleated cells in each sample was estimated by amplification of reference gene primers within the assay. To quantify the absolute abundance of each unique TCRbeta CDR3 rearrangement, sequence reads were collapsed and filtered. Productive Simpson clonality was computed per sample as the square root of Simpson's diversity index over productive rearrangements. In its TCRdb copy, this immuneACCESS table keeps in-frame sequences only and misses some clones. Where compared with another copy, unresolved V genes explain less than half of these, and the others have no known cause. V and J calls plus clone size are reproduced from that table; the DNA served to infer D and trimming. Here the sample has tens of thousands of clones; about 80% occur a single time. The ten largest make up about a third of the sample.

The collaborating institutions used their own protocols to collect whole blood in K2EDTA tubes. Collaborator samples were shipped for TCRbeta analysis as frozen whole blood, isolated PBMCs, or DNA extracted from either sample type. The sample comprised peripheral blood. The TCR originated in an older woman with acute or convalescent COVID-19. The V and J genes are TRBV12-5 and TRBJ2-2; D gene: possibly TRBD2, on 6 matching bases. CDR3 region: CASGLVGGTTGELFF. The nucleotide sequence is given as TGTGCTAGTGGTTTGGTCGGCGGGACCACCGGGGAGCTGTTTTTT.